The 10 T cell receptor beta chains below all came from one sample that was sequenced in a study of cytomegalovirus exposure and HLA in healthy donors. The primer mix had 60 Vbeta and 13 Jbeta primers. The repertoire was sequenced with immunoSEQ multiplex PCR; TCRdb's copy has only in-frame clones and lacks some. The table lists about 170,000 clones, around 82% of them singletons. The sequencing sample was made of PBMCs. The receptors come from a male donor in good health and CMV-seronegative.

This chain links TRBV29-1 with TRBJ1-4, with 8 positions matching TRBD1. Germline-derived CDR1 and CDR2 are SQVTM and ANQGSEA. The CDR3 loop spans 13 amino acids. V gave up 6 bases and J gave up 7 bases; unmatched junction bases: 7. The CDR3 spells CSVATGVGEKLFF. For the CDR3, the DNA is TGCAGCGTCGCGACAGGGGTGGGTGAAAAACTGTTTTTT.

The rearrangement links TRBV5-4 to TRBJ2-1; 9 bases line up with TRBD2. The CDR3 has 20 amino acids. V dropped 0 bases and J dropped 0; count of bases not matched to a gene: 13. The germline gives CDR1 SGHNT, CDR2 YYREEE (reference sequence). The CDR3 coding sequence is TGTGCCAGCAGCTTGGCCAGAGGGGTGCTAGCGGGACGCTCCTACAATGAGCAGTTCTTC. Translation gives CASSLARGVLAGRSYNEQFF.

The chain has TRBV6-5 and TRBJ1-3; D call uncertain. The CDR3 consists of 13 residues. V was clipped by 2 bases and J by 2 bases, with 4 bases between them. The germline V gene has CDR1 MNHEY and CDR2 SVGAGI. Here the CDR3 reads CASSYVTGNTIYF. DNA for the CDR3: TGTGCCAGCAGTTACGTTACTGGAAACACCATATATTTT.

The chain carries TRBV5-4 and TRBJ1-5, with D hard to call. V gave up 0 bases and J gave up 2 bases, with 9 bases separating them. The germline CDR1 and CDR2 sequences are SGHNT and YYREEE (reference sequence). CDR3 length equals 15 residues. The DNA of the CDR3 is TGTGCCAGCAGCTTGGCCGGGAGAGGCAATCAGCCCCAGCATTTT. Its protein is CASSLAGRGNQPQHF.

The genes are TRBV27 and TRBJ2-3; D might be TRBD2 (5 bases). CDR1 MNHEY and CDR2 SMNVEV come from the germline V gene (reference sequence). The CDR3 totals 13 residues. Trimming left V 5 bases short and J 8 bases short, with 14 bases between. CDR3 in DNA: TGTGCCAGCAGTATAGACCCCGCGGGTACGCAGTATTTT. It is translated as CASSIDPAGTQYF.

The gene calls are TRBV5-1 and TRBJ1-1; 8 bases are shared with TRBD1. In germline, CDR1 is SGHRS, CDR2 YFSETQ. V gave up 3 bases and J gave up 0 bases; unmatched junction bases: 1. CDR3 length: 14 residues. The CDR3 reads CASSSGGMNTEAFF. The DNA for the CDR3 is TGCGCCAGCAGCTCAGGGGGCATGAACACTGAAGCTTTCTTT. Using reference TRBV5-1 and TRBJ1-1 for the parts outside the CDR3, the full variable domain is KAGVTQTPRYLIKTRGQQVTLSCSPISGHRSVSWYQQTPGQGLQFLFEYFSETQRNKGNFPGRFSGRQFSNSRSEMNVSTLELGDSALYLCASSSGGMNTEAFFGQGTRLTVV.

Written as DNA, the CDR3 is TGTGCCAGCAGCACCACGACAGGGCGTGGCACTGAAGCTTTCTTT. Translated, it gives CASSTTTGRGTEAFF. This chain joins TRBV7-9 and TRBJ1-1; TRBD1 aligns across 7 bases. The length of the CDR3 is 15 residues. Germline V lookup: CDR1 SEHNR, CDR2 FQNEAQ (reference sequence). J gave up 4 bases and V 5 bases, and 10 bases lay outside the gene matches. Full variable domain (missing parts from reference TRBV7-9 and TRBJ1-1): DTGVSQNPRHKITKRGQNVTFRCDPISEHNRLYWYRQTLGQGPEFLTYFQNEAQLEKSRLLSDRFSAERPKGSFSTLEIQRTEQGDSAMYLCASSTTTGRGTEAFFGQGTRLTVV.

The chain is built from TRBV7-2 and TRBJ2-7, with a weak D call TRBD1 (6 bases). The CDR3 extends over 14 amino acids. In germline, CDR1 is SGHTA, CDR2 FQGNSA. Between the trimmed V and J ends, which lost 3 bases and 4 bases, there was a span of 13 bases. In nucleotides, the CDR3 is TGTGCCAGCAGCTTTGTCAGGGGCGGTTACGAGCAGTACTTC. Protein sequence: CASSFVRGGYEQYF.

The V call is TRBV27, the J call TRBJ2-1; maybe TRBD2 (5 bases). Germline CDR1 MNHEY, CDR2 SMNVEV (reference sequence). The CDR3 is 15 amino acids. V was trimmed by 5 bases and J by 6 bases, leaving 17 bases between them. The CDR3 DNA is TGTGCCAGCAGTCCCCTAGAGGGCTTTGGCAATGAGCAGTTCTTC. Its translation is CASSPLEGFGNEQFF.

The genes are TRBV5-1 and TRBJ2-3, with TRBD2 identical over 10 bases. This CDR3 has 14 amino acids. Trimming at V came to 5 bases and at J to 6 bases, leaving 6 bases not matched to a gene. In germline, CDR1 is SGHRS, CDR2 YFSETQ. CDR3 residues: CASREGGLADTQYF. The CDR3 coding sequence is TGCGCCAGCAGAGAGGGGGGACTAGCGGATACGCAGTATTTT.